A single sample is the source of the 5 T cell receptor beta chains below, sequenced in a study of technical replicates of blood from a handful of donors. Sequencing was performed with immunoSEQ multiplex PCR; in TCRdb, only in-frame clones are kept and a portion is missing. The data show around 95,000 clones, with approximately 94% seen just once and about 0.25% held by the top ten. What was sequenced was T cells isolated from PBMCs. These receptors were obtained from a human donor in good health.

This clone was detected only once. The chain carries TRBV7-9 and TRBJ2-3; D not certain. The CDR3 has 13 residues. V shed 2 bases and J shed 0 bases, with 3 bases lying between them. Germline V gene data show CDR1 as SEHNR and CDR2 as FQNEAQ (reference sequence). CDR3 bases: TGTGCCAGCAGCTTACCGAGCACAGATACGCAGTATTTT. It specifies CASSLPSTDTQYF.

The CDR3 spells CASRLVGTSSTGELFF. CDR3 in DNA: TGTGCCAGCAGGTTGGTTGGGACATCGAGCACCGGGGAGCTGTTTTTT. The chain couples TRBV11-3 to TRBJ2-2; maybe TRBD1 (6 bases). Trimming shortened V by 6 bases and J by 4 bases, and 18 bases separated the two germline ends. Germline values: CDR1 SGHNT, CDR2 YENEEA. This CDR3 is built from 16 residues.

The gene calls are TRBV11-2 and TRBJ2-2; possibly TRBD1 for D (5 bases). CDR3 length: 14 residues. Trimming took off 6 bases at V and 1 base at J, with 9 bases between the two ends. The V gene's germline CDR1 is SGHAT and CDR2 FQNNGV. The CDR3 DNA reads as TGTGCCAGCAGGGACATACAGAACACCGGGGAGCTGTTTTTT. The encoded protein is CASRDIQNTGELFF.

As DNA, the CDR3 is TGCGCCAGCAGCCAGGCAGGGGCTGGGGCCAACGTCCTGACTTTC. It yields the protein CASSQAGAGANVLTF. J is TRBJ2-6 and V is TRBV4-1; D may be TRBD1 (6 bases). The CDR3 has 15 amino acids. Germline V gene data show CDR1 as MGHRA and CDR2 as YSYEKL. V was trimmed by 3 bases and J by 2 bases, leaving 8 bases between them.

The chain links TRBV7-2 to TRBJ1-2; 7 bases agree with TRBD1. J gave up 0 bases and V 5 bases, and 6 bases lay outside the gene matches. Germline assignment: CDR1 SGHTA and CDR2 FQGNSA. The CDR3 is 15 residues long. The CDR3 sequence is CASSANRGANYGYTF. CDR3 DNA: TGTGCCAGCAGCGCAAACAGGGGAGCTAACTATGGCTACACCTTC.